The sequence of this TCR beta chain was determined in a study of blood T cells in healthy people across ages. Study-level results: Possibly, changes in expanded clonotypes were confounded because donor CMV status was unknown.

From germline, CDR1 is ENHRY and CDR2 SYGVKD. The CDR3 is 13 residues long. J was trimmed by 5 bases and V by 6 bases; bases with no gene match: 3. As concerns this clonotype: Its antigen is currently unknown.

A second PCR of about 6 to 11 cycles used a sample-barcoded 5' primer and a J-beta primer mix. TCRdb ran MiXCR on the 5' RACE reads and lists one entry per CDR3 protein. The sample includes about 680,000 distinct CDR3 sequences, more than 40% of them seen just once. Sequencing was done on a sample of blood. V usage is TRBV10-3 and J usage is TRBJ2-1; 8 bases fit TRBD1. This clonotype was sampled from a woman aged 60-70 years in good health. In nucleotides, the CDR3 is TGTGCCATCAGCCCGACAGGGGACAATGAGCAGTTCTTC. This encodes CAISPTGDNEQFF.